This TCR beta chain derives from a study of shared clonotypes between healthy human individuals. On the study more broadly: The donors, two women and three men, were aged 18 to 49. The study used three CD4 naive, three CD4 memory, two CD8 naive and one CD8 memory plate per donor.

Remarks on this clone: The target antigen is unknown.

Study results and caveats: The study generally estimated greater richness for naive than memory subsets. Generation probabilities of non-shared clonotypes were lower (relative to those shared by all four donors).

TCRdb keeps only in-frame clones here, not all; method: immunoSEQ multiplex PCR. This sample has fewer than 2.5 million clones, with roughly 93% found just once. The germline gives CDR1 SGHAT, CDR2 FQNNGV. The V end lost 3 bases, the J end lost 2 bases, and 9 bases lay between the germline ends. The CDR3 has 14 amino acids. The chain joins TRBV11-2 to TRBJ2-3; possibly TRBD1 for D (6 bases). Sample: naive CD4+ T cells from PBMCs. Described subset: CD45RA+ positively selected. This clonotype was obtained from a man between 18 and 29 years old in good health. Some clones in this sample may be carry-over from other donors' samples. As DNA, the CDR3 is TGTGCCAGCAGCTTGGGACACACCACAGATACGCAGTATTTT. Protein sequence: CASSLGHTTDTQYF.